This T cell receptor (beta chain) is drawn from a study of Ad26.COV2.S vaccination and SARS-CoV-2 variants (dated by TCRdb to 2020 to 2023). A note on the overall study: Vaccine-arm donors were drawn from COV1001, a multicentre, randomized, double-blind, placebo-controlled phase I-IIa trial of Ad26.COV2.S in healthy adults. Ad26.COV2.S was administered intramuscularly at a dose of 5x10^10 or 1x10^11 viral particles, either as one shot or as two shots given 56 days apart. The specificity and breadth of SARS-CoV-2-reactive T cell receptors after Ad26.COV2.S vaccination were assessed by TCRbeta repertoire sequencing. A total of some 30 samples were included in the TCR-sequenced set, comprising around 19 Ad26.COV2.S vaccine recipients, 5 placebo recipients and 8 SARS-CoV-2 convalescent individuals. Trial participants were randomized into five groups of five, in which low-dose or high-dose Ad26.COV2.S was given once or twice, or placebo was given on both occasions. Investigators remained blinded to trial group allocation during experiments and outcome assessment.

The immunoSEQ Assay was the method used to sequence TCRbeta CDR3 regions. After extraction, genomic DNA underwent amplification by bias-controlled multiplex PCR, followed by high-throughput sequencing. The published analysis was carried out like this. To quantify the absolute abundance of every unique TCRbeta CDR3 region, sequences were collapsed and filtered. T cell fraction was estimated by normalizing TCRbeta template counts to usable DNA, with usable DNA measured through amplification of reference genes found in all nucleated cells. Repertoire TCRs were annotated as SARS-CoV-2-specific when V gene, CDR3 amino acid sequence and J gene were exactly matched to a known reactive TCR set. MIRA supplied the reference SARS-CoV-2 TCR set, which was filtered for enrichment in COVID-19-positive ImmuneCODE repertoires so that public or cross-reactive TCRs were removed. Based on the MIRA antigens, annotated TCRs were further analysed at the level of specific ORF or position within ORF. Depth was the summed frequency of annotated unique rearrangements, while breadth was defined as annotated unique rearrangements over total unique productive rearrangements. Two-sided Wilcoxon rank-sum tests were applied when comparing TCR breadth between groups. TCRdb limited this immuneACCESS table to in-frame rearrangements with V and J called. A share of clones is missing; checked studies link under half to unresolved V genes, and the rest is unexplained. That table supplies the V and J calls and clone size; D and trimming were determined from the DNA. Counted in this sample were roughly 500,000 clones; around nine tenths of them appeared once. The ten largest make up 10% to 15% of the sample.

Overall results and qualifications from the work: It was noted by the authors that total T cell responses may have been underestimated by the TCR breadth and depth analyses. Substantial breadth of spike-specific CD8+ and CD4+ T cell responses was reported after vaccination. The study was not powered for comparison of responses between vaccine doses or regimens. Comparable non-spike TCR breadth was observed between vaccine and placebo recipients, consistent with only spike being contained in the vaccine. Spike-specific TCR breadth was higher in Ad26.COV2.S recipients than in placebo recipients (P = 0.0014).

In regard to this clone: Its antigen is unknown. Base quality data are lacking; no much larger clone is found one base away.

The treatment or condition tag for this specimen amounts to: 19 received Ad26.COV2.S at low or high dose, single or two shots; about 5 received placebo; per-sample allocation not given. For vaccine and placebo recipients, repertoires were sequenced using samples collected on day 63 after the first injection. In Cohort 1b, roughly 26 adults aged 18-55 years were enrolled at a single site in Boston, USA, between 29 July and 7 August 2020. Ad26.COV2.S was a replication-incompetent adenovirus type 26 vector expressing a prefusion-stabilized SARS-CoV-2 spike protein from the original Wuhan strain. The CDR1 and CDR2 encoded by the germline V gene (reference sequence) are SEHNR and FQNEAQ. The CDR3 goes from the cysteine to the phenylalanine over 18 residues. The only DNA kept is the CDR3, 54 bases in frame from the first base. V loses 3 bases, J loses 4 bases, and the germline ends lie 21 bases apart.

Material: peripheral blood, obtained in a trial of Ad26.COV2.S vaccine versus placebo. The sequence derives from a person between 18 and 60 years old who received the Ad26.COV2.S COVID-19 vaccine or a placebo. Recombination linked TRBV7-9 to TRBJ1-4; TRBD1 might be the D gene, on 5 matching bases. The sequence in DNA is TGTGCCAGCAGCTTTCCTCCCCGGGGCCGAGCTATTAATGAAAAACTGTTTTTT. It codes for CASSFPPRGRAINEKLFF.